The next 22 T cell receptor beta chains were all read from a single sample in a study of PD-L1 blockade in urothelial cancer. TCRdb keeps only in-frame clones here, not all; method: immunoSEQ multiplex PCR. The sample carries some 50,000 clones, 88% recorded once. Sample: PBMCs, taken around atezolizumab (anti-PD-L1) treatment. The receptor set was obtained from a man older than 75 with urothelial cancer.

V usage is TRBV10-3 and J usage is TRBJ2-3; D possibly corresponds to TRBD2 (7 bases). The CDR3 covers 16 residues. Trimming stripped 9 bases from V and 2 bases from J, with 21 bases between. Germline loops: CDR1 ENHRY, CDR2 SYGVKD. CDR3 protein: CAIQGGGSTSTDTQYF. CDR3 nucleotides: TGTGCCATTCAAGGGGGGGGATCTACATCCACAGATACGCAGTATTTT.

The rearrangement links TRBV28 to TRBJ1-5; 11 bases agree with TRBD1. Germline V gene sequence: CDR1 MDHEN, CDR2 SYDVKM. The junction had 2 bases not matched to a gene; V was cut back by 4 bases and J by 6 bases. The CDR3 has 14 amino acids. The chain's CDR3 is CASSYGTGGQPQHF. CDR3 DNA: TGTGCCAGCAGTTATGGGACAGGGGGTCAGCCCCAGCATTTT.

The CDR3 sequence is CASSQGLAGPHTGELFF. The CDR3 bases are TGCGCCAGCAGCCAAGGACTAGCGGGACCTCACACCGGGGAGCTGTTTTTT. The chain recombines TRBV5-1 with TRBJ2-2, with TRBD2 identical over 12 bases. CDR1 and CDR2 (germline): SGHRS, YFSETQ. Germline trimming cut 4 bases from V and 3 bases from J; bases unmatched to any gene: 7. The CDR3 runs 17 residues. The variable domain in full, completed from reference TRBV5-1 and TRBJ2-2, reads KAGVTQTPRYLIKTRGQQVTLSCSPISGHRSVSWYQQTPGQGLQFLFEYFSETQRNKGNFPGRFSGRQFSNSRSEMNVSTLELGDSALYLCASSQGLAGPHTGELFFGEGSRLTVL.

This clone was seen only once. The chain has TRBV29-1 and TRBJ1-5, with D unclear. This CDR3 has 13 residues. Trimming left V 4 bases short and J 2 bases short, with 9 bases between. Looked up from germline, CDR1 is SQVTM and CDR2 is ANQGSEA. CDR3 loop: CSVGASGNQPQHF. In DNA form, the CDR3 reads TGCAGCGTTGGGGCCTCCGGCAATCAGCCCCAGCATTTT.

The CDR3 sequence: CASSVVGGLSETQYF. In nucleotides, the CDR3 is TGTGCCAGCAGCGTAGTGGGGGGACTGAGCGAGACCCAGTACTTC. V is TRBV9 and J is TRBJ2-5, with a tentative D call TRBD2 (6 bases). The V gene's germline CDR1 is SGDLS and CDR2 YYNGEE. This CDR3 spans 15 amino acids. Trimming took 0 bases from V and 5 from J, leaving 14 bases between them.

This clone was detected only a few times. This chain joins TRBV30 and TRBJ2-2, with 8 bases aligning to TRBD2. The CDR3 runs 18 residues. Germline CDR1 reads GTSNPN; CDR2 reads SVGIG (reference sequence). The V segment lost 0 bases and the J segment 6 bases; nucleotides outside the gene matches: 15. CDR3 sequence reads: CAWSVPAGGNRWAGELFF. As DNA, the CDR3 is TGTGCCTGGAGTGTACCCGCGGGAGGCAATAGGTGGGCCGGGGAGCTGTTTTTT.

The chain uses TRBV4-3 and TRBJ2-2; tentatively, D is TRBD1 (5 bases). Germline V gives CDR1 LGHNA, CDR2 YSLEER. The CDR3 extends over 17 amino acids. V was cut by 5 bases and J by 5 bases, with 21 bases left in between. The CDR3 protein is CASSLRGAGIVTGELFF. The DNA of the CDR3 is TGCGCCAGCAGCTTAAGAGGCGCAGGGATAGTGACCGGGGAGCTGTTTTTT.

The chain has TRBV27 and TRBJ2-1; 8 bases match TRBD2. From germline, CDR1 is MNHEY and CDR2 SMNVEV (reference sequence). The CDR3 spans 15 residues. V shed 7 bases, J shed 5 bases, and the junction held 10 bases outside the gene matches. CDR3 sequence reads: CASIGLAGGHNEQFF. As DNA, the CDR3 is TGTGCCAGCATCGGTCTGGCGGGAGGTCACAATGAGCAGTTCTTC.

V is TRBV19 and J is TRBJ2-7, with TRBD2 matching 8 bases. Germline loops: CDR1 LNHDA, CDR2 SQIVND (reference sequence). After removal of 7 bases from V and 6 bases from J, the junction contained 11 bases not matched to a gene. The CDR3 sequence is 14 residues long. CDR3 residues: CASTVGAGVPEQYF. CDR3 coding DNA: TGTGCCAGTACAGTCGGAGCGGGAGTACCCGAGCAGTACTTC.

The CDR3 here is CAISALAEVYEQYF. The DNA of the CDR3 is TGTGCCATCAGTGCCCTAGCGGAAGTATACGAGCAGTACTTC. The chain employs TRBV10-3 and TRBJ2-7; TRBD2 matches 7 bases. Trimming took 4 bases from V and 4 from J; bases not matched to a gene: 7. This CDR3 spans 14 amino acids. In germline, CDR1 is ENHRY, CDR2 SYGVKD.

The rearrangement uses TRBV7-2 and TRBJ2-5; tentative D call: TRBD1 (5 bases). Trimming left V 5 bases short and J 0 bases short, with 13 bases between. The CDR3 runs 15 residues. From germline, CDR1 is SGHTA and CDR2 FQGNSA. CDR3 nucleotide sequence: TGTGCCAGCAGCCGCACCTCAGGGTACCAAGAGACCCAGTACTTC. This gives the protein CASSRTSGYQETQYF.

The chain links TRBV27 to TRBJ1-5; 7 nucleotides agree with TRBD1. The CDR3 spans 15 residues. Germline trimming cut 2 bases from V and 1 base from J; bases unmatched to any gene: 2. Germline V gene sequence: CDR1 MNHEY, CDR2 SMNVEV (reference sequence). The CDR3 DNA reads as TGTGCCAGCAGTTTAACCAGGGGGAGCAATCAGCCCCAGCATTTT. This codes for CASSLTRGSNQPQHF.

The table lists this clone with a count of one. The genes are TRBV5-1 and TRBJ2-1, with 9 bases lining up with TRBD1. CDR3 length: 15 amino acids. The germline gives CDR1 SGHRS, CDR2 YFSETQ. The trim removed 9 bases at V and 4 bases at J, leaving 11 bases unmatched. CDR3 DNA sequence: TGCGCCACCTGGACCGGGACAGGGCCGTACAATGAGCAGTTCTTC. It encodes CATWTGTGPYNEQFF. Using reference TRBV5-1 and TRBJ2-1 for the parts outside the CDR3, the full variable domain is KAGVTQTPRYLIKTRGQQVTLSCSPISGHRSVSWYQQTPGQGLQFLFEYFSETQRNKGNFPGRFSGRQFSNSRSEMNVSTLELGDSALYLCATWTGTGPYNEQFFGPGTRLTVL.

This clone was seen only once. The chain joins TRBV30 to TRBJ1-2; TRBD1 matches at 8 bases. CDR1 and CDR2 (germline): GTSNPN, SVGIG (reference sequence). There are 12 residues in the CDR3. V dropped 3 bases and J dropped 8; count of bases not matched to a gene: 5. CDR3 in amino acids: CAWSIGQGGYTF. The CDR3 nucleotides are TGTGCCTGGAGCATAGGACAGGGAGGCTACACCTTC.

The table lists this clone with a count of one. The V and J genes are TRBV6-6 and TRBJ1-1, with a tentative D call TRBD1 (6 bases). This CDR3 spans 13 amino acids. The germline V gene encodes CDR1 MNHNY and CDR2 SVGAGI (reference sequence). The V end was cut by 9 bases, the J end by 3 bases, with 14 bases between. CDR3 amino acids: CASSIGGYTEAFF. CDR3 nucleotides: TGTGCCAGTTCGATAGGGGGTTACACTGAAGCTTTCTTT.

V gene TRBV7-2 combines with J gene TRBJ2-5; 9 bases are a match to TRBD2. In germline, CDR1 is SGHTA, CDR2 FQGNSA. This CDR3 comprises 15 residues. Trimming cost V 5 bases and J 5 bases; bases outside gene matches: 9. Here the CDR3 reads CASSPRGGSRETQYF. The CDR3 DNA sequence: TGTGCCAGCAGCCCGCGGGGGGGGTCCCGGGAGACCCAGTACTTC. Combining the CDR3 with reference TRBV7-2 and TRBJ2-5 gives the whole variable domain GAGVSQSPSNKVTEKGKDVELRCDPISGHTALYWYRQSLGQGLEFLIYFQGNSAPDKSGLPSDRFSAERTGGSVSTLTIQRTQQEDSAVYLCASSPRGGSRETQYFGPGTRLLVL.

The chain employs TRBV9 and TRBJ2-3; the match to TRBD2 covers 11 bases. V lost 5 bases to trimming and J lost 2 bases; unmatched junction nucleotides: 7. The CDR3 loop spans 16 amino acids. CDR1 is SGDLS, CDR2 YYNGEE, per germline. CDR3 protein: CASSSGLAVSTDTQYF. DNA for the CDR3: TGTGCCAGCAGTTCGGGACTAGCGGTTTCCACAGATACGCAGTATTTT.

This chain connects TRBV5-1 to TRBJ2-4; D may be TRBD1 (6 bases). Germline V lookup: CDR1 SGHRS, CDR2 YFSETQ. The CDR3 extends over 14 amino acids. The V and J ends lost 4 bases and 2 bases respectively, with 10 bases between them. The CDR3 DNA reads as TGCGCCAGCAGCCCAAGGGGGTCCAAAAACATTCAGTACTTC. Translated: CASSPRGSKNIQYF.

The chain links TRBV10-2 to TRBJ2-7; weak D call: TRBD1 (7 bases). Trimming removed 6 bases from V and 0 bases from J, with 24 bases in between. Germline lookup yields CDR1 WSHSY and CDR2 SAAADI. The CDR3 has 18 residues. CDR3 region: CASSELSGQLASSYEQYF. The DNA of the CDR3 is TGCGCCAGCAGCGAACTATCGGGACAGCTAGCGAGCTCCTACGAGCAGTACTTC.

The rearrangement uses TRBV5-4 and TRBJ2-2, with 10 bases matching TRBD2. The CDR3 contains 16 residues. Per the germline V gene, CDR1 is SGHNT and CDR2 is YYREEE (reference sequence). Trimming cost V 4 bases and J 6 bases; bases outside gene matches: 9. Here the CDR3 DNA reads TGTGCCAGCAGCCATGGGGCTAGCGGGAGCGCCGGGGAGCTGTTTTTT. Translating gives CASSHGASGSAGELFF.

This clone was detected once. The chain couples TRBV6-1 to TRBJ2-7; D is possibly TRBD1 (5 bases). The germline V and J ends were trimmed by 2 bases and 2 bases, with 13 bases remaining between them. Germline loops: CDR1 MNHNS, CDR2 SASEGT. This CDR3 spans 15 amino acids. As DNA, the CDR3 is TGTGCCAGCAGTGAACGACAGCTTTTACCCTACGAGCAGTACTTC. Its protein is CASSERQLLPYEQYF.

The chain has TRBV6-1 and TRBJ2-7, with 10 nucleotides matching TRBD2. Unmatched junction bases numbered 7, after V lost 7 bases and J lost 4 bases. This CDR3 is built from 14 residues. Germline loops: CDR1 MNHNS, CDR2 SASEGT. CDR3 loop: CASNQREGRYEQYF. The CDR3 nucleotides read TGTGCCAGCAACCAGCGGGAGGGCCGATACGAGCAGTACTTC.